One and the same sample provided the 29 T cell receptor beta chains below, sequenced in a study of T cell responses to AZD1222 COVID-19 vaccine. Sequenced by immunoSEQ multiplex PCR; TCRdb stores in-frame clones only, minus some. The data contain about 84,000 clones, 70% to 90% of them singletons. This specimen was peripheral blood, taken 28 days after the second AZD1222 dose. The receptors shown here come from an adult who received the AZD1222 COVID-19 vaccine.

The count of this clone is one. The CDR3 is CASSISGATTGELFF. The CDR3 DNA is TGTGCCAGTAGTATATCGGGGGCTACCACCGGGGAGCTGTTTTTT. This sequence joins TRBV19 and TRBJ2-2; D tentatively reads TRBD1 or TRBD2 (6 bases each). Trimming removed 2 bases at V and 4 bases at J, with 11 bases between. CDR3 size: 15 residues. Per the germline V gene, CDR1 is LNHDA and CDR2 is SQIVND (reference sequence).

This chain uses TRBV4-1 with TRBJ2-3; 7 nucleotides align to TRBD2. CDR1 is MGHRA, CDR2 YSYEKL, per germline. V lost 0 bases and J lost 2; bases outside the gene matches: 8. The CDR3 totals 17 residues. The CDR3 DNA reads TGCGCCAGCAGCCAAGACCTCCCGGGAGGAGCCACAGATACGCAGTATTTT. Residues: CASSQDLPGGATDTQYF.

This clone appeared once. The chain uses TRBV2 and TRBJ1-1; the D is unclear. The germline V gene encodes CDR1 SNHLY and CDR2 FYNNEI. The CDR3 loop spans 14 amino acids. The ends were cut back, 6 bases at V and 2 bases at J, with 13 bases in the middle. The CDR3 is CASSRAGGNTEAFF. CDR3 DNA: TGTGCCAGCAGCCGGGCAGGCGGTAACACTGAAGCTTTCTTT.

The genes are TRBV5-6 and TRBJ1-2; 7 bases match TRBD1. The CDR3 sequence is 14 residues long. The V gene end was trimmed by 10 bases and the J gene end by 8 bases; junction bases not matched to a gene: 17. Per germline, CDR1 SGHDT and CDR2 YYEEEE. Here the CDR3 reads CAAGDAGTVHGYTF. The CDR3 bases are TGTGCCGCAGGGGACGCCGGGACAGTCCACGGCTACACCTTC.

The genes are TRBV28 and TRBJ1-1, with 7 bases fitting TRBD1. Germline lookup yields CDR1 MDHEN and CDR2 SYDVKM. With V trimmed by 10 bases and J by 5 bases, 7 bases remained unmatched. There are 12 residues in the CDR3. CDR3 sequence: CATRGGKTEAFF. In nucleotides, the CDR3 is TGTGCCACCAGGGGGGGGAAGACTGAAGCTTTCTTT.

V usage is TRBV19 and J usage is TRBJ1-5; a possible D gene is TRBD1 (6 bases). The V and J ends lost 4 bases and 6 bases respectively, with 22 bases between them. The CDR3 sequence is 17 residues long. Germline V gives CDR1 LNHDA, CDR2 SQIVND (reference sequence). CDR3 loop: CASSTGEGFRGAQPQHF. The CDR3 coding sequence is TGTGCCAGTAGTACCGGGGAGGGGTTTCGGGGGGCTCAGCCCCAGCATTTT. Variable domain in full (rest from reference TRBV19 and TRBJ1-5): DGGITQSPKYLFRKEGQNVTLSCEQNLNHDAMYWYRQDPGQGLRLIYYSQIVNDFQKGDIAEGYSVSREKKESFPLTVTSAQKNPTAFYLCASSTGEGFRGAQPQHFGDGTRLSIL.

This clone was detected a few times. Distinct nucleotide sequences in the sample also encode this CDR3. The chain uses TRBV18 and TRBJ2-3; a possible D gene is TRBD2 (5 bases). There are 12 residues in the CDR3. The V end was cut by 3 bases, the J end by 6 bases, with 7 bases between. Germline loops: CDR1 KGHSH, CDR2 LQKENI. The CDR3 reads CASSPPGDTQYF. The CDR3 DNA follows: TGTGCCAGCTCACCCCCGGGGGATACGCAGTATTTT.

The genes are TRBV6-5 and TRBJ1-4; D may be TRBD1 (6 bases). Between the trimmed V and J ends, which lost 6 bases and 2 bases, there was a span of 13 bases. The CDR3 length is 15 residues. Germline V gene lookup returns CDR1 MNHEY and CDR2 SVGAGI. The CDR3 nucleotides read TGTGCCAGCAGGGGACAATCTGTCACTAATGAAAAACTGTTTTTT. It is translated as CASRGQSVTNEKLFF.

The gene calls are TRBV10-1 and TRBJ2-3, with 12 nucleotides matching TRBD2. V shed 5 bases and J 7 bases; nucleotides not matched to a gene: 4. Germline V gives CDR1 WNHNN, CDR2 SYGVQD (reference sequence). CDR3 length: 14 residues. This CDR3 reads CASSPSGGVNTQYF. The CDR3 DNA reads TGCGCCAGCAGTCCTAGCGGGGGGGTAAATACGCAGTATTTT.

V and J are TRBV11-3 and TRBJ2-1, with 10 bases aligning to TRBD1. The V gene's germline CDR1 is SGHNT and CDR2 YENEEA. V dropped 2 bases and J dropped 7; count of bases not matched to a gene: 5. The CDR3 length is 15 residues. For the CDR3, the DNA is TGTGCCAGCAGCTTACAGGGGACAGGGGCAAATGAGCAGTTCTTC. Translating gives CASSLQGTGANEQFF.

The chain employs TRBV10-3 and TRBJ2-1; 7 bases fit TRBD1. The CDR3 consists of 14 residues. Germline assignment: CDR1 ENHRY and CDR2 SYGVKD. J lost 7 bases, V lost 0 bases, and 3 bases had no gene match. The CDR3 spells CAISESQGLNEQFF. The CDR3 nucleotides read TGTGCCATCAGTGAGTCACAGGGGCTGAATGAGCAGTTCTTC.

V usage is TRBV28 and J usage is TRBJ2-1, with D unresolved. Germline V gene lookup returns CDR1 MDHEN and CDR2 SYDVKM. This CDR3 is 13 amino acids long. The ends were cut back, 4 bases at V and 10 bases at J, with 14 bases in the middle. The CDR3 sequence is CASSSSPSFEQFF. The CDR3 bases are TGTGCCAGCAGTTCCTCCCCCTCCTTCGAGCAGTTCTTC.

The CDR3, as DNA: TGCGCCAGCAGCCAAGGCGGGACCGGGGAGCTGTTTTTT. This encodes CASSQGGTGELFF. V is TRBV4-3 and J is TRBJ2-2; possible D gene TRBD2, 5 bases. Germline values: CDR1 LGHNA, CDR2 YSLEER. The CDR3 covers 13 residues. V lost 1 base to trimming and J lost 5 bases, with 5 bases between them.

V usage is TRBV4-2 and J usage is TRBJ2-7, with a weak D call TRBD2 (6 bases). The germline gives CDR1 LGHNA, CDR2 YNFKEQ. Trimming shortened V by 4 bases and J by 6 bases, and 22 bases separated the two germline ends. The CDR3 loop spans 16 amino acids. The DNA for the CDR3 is TGTGCCAGCAGCCCCGAAGGCGGGGTCTTAAATGGCGAGCAGTACTTC. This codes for CASSPEGGVLNGEQYF.

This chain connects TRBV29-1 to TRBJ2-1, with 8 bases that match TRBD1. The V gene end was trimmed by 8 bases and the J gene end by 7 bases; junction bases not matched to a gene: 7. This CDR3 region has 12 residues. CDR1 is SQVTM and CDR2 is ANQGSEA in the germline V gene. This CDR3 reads CSLIQGANEQFF. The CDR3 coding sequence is TGCAGCCTGATCCAGGGGGCGAATGAGCAGTTCTTC.

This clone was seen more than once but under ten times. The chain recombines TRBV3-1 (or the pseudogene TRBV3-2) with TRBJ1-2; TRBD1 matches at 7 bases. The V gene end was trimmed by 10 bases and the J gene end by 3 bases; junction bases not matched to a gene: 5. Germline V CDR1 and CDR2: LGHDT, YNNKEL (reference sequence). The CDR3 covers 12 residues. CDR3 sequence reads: CATQGGHYGYTF. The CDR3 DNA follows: TGTGCCACCCAGGGGGGACACTATGGCTACACCTTC.

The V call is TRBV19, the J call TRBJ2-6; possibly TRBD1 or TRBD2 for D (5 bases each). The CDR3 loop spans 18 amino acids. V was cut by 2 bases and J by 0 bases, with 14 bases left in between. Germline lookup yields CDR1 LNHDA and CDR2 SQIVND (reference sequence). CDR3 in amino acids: CASSITDVGGSGANVLTF. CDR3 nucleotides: TGTGCCAGTAGTATAACCGACGTTGGGGGCTCTGGGGCCAACGTCCTGACTTTC.

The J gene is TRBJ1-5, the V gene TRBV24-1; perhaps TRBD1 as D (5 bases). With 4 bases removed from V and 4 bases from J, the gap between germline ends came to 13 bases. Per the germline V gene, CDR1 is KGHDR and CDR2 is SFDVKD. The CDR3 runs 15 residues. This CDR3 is CATSEGRWGNQPQHF. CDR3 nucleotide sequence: TGTGCCACCAGTGAGGGGCGGTGGGGGAATCAGCCCCAGCATTTT.

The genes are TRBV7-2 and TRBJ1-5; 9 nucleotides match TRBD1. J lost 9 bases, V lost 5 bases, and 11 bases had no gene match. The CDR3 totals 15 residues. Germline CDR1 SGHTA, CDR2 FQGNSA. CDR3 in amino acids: CASSKQGTGTRPQHF. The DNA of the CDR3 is TGTGCCAGCAGCAAACAGGGGACAGGGACCCGGCCCCAGCATTTT. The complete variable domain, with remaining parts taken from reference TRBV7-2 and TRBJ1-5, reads GAGVSQSPSNKVTEKGKDVELRCDPISGHTALYWYRQSLGQGLEFLIYFQGNSAPDKSGLPSDRFSAERTGGSVSTLTIQRTQQEDSAVYLCASSKQGTGTRPQHFGDGTRLSIL.

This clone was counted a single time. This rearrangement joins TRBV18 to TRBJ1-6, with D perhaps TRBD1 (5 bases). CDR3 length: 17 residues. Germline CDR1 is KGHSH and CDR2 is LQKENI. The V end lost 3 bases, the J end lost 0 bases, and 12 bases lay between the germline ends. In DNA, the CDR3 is TGTGCCAGCTCACCGACAGCGAAAAGCTCCTATAATTCACCCCTCCACTTT. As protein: CASSPTAKSSYNSPLHF.

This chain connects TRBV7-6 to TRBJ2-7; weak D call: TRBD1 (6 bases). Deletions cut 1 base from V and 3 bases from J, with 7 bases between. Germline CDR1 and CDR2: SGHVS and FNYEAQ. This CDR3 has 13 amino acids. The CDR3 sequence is CASSLGRGYEQYF. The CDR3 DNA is TGTGCCAGCAGCTTAGGCAGGGGCTACGAGCAGTACTTC. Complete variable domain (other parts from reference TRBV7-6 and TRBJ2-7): GAGVSQSPRYKVTKRGQDVALRCDPISGHVSLYWYRQALGQGPEFLTYFNYEAQQDKSGLPNDRFSAERPEGSISTLTIQRTEQRDSAMYRCASSLGRGYEQYFGPGTRLTVT.

The CDR3 DNA is TGTGCCAGCAGCGTTTGGCGCGGACAGGGGGTAAACATTCAGTACTTC. Translation: CASSVWRGQGVNIQYF. The chain carries TRBV5-4 and TRBJ2-4, with 10 nucleotides matching TRBD1. Germline trimming cut 4 bases from V and 6 bases from J; bases unmatched to any gene: 10. CDR3 length equals 16 residues. Germline V gives CDR1 SGHNT, CDR2 YYREEE (reference sequence). Full variable domain (rest looked up from reference TRBV5-4 and TRBJ2-4): ETGVTQSPTHLIKTRGQQVTLRCSSQSGHNTVSWYQQALGQGPQFIFQYYREEENGRGNFPPRFSGLQFPNYSSELNVNALELDDSALYLCASSVWRGQGVNIQYFGAGTRLSVL.

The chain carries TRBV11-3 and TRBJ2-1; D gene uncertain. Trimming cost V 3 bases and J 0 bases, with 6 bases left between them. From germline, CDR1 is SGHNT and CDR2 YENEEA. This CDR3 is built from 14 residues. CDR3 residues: CASSFISSYNEQFF. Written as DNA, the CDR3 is TGTGCCAGCAGCTTTATCAGCTCCTACAATGAGCAGTTCTTC.

CDR3 amino acids: CSVRTATYGYTF. CDR3 coding DNA: TGCAGCGTTCGGACAGCAACCTATGGCTACACCTTC. The chain uses TRBV29-1 and TRBJ1-2; TRBD1 is a possible D gene (6 bases). The ends were cut back, 5 bases at V and 4 bases at J, with 11 bases in the middle. The CDR3 is 12 residues long. In germline, CDR1 is SQVTM, CDR2 ANQGSEA.

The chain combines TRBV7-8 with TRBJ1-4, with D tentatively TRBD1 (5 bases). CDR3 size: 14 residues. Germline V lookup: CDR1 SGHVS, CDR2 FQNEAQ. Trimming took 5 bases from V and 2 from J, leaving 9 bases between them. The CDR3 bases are TGTGCCAGCAGCCGAGGGACCACTAATGAAAAACTGTTTTTT. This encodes CASSRGTTNEKLFF. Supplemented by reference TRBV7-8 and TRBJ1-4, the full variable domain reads GAGVSQSPRYKVAKRGQDVALRCDPISGHVSLFWYQQALGQGPEFLTYFQNEAQLDKSGLPSDRFFAERPEGSVSTLKIQRTQQEDSAVYLCASSRGTTNEKLFFGSGTQLSVL.

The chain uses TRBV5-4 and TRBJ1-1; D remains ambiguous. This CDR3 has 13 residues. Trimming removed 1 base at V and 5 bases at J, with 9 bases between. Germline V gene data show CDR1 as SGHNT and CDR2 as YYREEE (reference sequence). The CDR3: CASSLITDTEAFF. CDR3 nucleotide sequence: TGTGCCAGCAGCTTGATAACAGATACTGAAGCTTTCTTT.

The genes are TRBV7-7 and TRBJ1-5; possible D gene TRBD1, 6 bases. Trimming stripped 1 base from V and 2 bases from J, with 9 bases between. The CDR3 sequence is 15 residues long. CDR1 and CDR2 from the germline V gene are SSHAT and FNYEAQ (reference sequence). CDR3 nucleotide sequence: TGTGCCAGCAGCTTAGGGGAGGGGGGCAATCAGCCCCAGCATTTT. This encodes CASSLGEGGNQPQHF.

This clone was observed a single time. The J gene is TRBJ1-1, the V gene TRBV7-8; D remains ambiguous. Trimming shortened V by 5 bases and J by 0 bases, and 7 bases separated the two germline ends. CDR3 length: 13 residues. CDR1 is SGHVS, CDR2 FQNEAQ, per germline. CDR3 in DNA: TGTGCCAGCAGCCCCTCCTTGAACACTGAAGCTTTCTTT. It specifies CASSPSLNTEAFF.

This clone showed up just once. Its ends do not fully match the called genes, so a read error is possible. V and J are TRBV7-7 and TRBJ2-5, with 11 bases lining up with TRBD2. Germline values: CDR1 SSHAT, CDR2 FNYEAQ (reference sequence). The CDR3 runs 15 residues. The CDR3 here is CASSLGLAGGETQYF. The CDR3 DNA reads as TGTGCTAGCAGCTTAGGGCTAGCGGGAGGAGAGACCCAGTACTTC.